One and the same sample provided the 8 T cell receptor beta chains below, sequenced in a study of blood T cell repertoires in COVID-19. The repertoire was sequenced with immunoSEQ multiplex PCR; TCRdb's copy has only in-frame clones and lacks some. The repertoire holds 130,000 or so clones, with approximately 77% as singletons. Material: peripheral blood. The receptors were sampled from a human donor in a cohort sampled during active COVID-19.

Turning to this clone: Germline and junction disagree at one end, which may indicate a read error. The chain couples TRBV6-5 to TRBJ1-4; TRBD1 might be the D (6 bases). The CDR3 is made up of 15 amino acids. CDR1 is MNHEY, CDR2 SVGAGI, per germline. CDR3 sequence reads: CASSDSGAFNEKLFF. The CDR3 bases are TGTGCCAGCAGTGACTCAGGGGCATTTAATGAAAAACTGTTTTTT.

The chain uses TRBV5-1 and TRBJ2-1; the match to TRBD2 covers 9 bases. Germline values: CDR1 SGHRS, CDR2 YFSETQ. Trimming took 0 bases from V and 6 from J; bases not matched to a gene: 4. CDR3 size: 15 residues. CDR3 sequence: CASSLGLAGFNEQFF. CDR3 in DNA: TGCGCCAGCAGCTTGGGGCTAGCGGGATTCAATGAGCAGTTCTTC. The entire variable domain, with the rest obtained from reference TRBV5-1 and TRBJ2-1, is as follows: KAGVTQTPRYLIKTRGQQVTLSCSPISGHRSVSWYQQTPGQGLQFLFEYFSETQRNKGNFPGRFSGRQFSNSRSEMNVSTLELGDSALYLCASSLGLAGFNEQFFGPGTRLTVL.

The rearrangement joins TRBV27 to TRBJ2-6; D is perhaps TRBD1 (6 bases). The CDR3 is 18 residues long. CDR1 MNHEY and CDR2 SMNVEV come from the germline V gene (reference sequence). The V gene lost 3 bases and the J gene lost 0 bases, with 15 bases spanning the gap. CDR3 DNA sequence: TGTGCCAGCAGTTTCGTGGCAGGGGTGGGCTCTGGGGCCAACGTCCTGACTTTC. Protein: CASSFVAGVGSGANVLTF.

The V and J genes are TRBV7-9 and TRBJ2-7; tentatively, D is TRBD1 (10 bases). The CDR3 consists of 17 residues. Germline assignment: CDR1 SEHNR and CDR2 FQNEAQ (reference sequence). The ends were cut back, 5 bases at V and 6 bases at J, with 26 bases in the middle. The CDR3 DNA is TGTGCCAGCAGCCCCTTAAGCGGGGGGACAGGGGATATCGAGCAGTACTTC. Its translation is CASSPLSGGTGDIEQYF. Supplemented by reference TRBV7-9 and TRBJ2-7, the full variable domain reads DTGVSQNPRHKITKRGQNVTFRCDPISEHNRLYWYRQTLGQGPEFLTYFQNEAQLEKSRLLSDRFSAERPKGSFSTLEIQRTEQGDSAMYLCASSPLSGGTGDIEQYFGPGTRLTVT.

This clone occurred once. This chain links TRBV5-4 with TRBJ2-7, with D maybe TRBD1 (6 bases). Looked up from germline, CDR1 is SGHNT and CDR2 is YYREEE (reference sequence). CDR3 length equals 12 residues. Between the trimmed V and J ends, which lost 4 bases and 5 bases, there was a span of 10 bases. The CDR3 nucleotides are TGTGCCAGCAGCCCTACAGGGAACGAGCAGTACTTC. It specifies CASSPTGNEQYF.

The chain uses TRBV27 and TRBJ1-6, with TRBD1 matching over 9 bases. The V gene's germline CDR1 is MNHEY and CDR2 SMNVEV (reference sequence). The CDR3 loop spans 14 amino acids. V lost 6 bases, J lost 8 bases, and 5 bases stayed unmatched. In DNA form, the CDR3 reads TGTGCCAGCAGGCTGGGACAGGGAGATTCACCCCTCCACTTT. The encoded protein is CASRLGQGDSPLHF.

The rearrangement uses TRBV14 and TRBJ2-5; TRBD2 might be the D (6 bases). This CDR3 region has 12 residues. V lost 6 bases and J 5 bases, leaving 10 bases between the germline ends. CDR1 SGHDN and CDR2 FVKESK come from the germline V gene. The CDR3 bases are TGTGCCAGCAGGGGGGGTTCCGAGACCCAGTACTTC. This codes for CASRGGSETQYF.

This clone was counted once. V is TRBV4-1 and J is TRBJ2-7; D remains ambiguous. Per the germline V gene, CDR1 is MGHRA and CDR2 is YSYEKL. The V end was cut by 0 bases, the J end by 6 bases, with 9 bases between. This CDR3 spans 13 amino acids. The CDR3 DNA follows: TGCGCCAGCAGCCAAGATTTTCCCGGCGAGCAGTACTTC. It codes for CASSQDFPGEQYF.